These 18 T cell receptor beta chains share one sample of origin, sequenced in a study of cytomegalovirus exposure and HLA in healthy donors. The PCR ran on 60 Vbeta and 13 Jbeta primers. Using immunoSEQ multiplex PCR, the repertoire was profiled, and TCRdb retains in-frame clones only, with some absent. Among some 110,000 clones, 80% to 85% were seen once, and the ten largest hold about a fifth. Sequencing was done on a sample of PBMCs. These receptors were taken from a man aged 30 to 45 in good health and CMV-seropositive.

The rearrangement joins TRBV29-1 to TRBJ1-1; no clear D. Looked up from germline, CDR1 is SQVTM and CDR2 is ANQGSEA. Trimming stripped 0 bases from V and 8 bases from J, with 7 bases between. CDR3 length: 11 amino acids. The CDR3 here is CSVEEWREAFF. CDR3 sequence (DNA): TGCAGCGTTGAAGAATGGAGGGAAGCTTTCTTT.

The genes are TRBV4-2 and TRBJ2-7, with TRBD1 matching 9 bases. CDR1 LGHNA and CDR2 YNFKEQ come from the germline V gene. This CDR3 has 15 residues. The trim removed 3 bases at V and 2 bases at J, leaving 5 bases unmatched. This chain's CDR3 is CASSQSGTGTYEQYF. CDR3 nucleotide sequence: TGTGCCAGCAGCCAGTCCGGGACAGGGACCTACGAGCAGTACTTC.

The V gene is TRBV30, the J gene TRBJ2-5, with 7 bases identical to TRBD2. CDR1 and CDR2 from the germline V gene are GTSNPN and SVGIG (reference sequence). The CDR3 is 13 residues long. The CDR3 nucleotides are TGTGCGTCCGAACTAGCGACTCGCGAGACCCAGTACTTC. It is translated as CASELATRETQYF.

The rearrangement joins TRBV30 to TRBJ1-1; 10 bases map to TRBD1. Germline V gene lookup returns CDR1 GTSNPN and CDR2 SVGIG (reference sequence). The CDR3 has 16 amino acids. V shed 3 bases, J shed 0 bases, and the junction held 7 bases outside the gene matches. CDR3 DNA: TGTGCCTGGAGAGAGGACAGGGGGAGGGTGAACACTGAAGCTTTCTTT. Its translation is CAWREDRGRVNTEAFF.

The J gene is TRBJ2-6, the V gene TRBV5-4; TRBD1 aligns across 7 bases. Germline V gene lookup returns CDR1 SGHNT and CDR2 YYREEE (reference sequence). After removal of 4 bases from V and 6 bases from J, the junction contained 10 bases not matched to a gene. This CDR3 has 16 residues. CDR3 loop: CASSTDRDPSANVLTF. CDR3 sequence (DNA): TGTGCCAGCAGCACCGACAGGGACCCTTCGGCCAACGTCCTGACTTTC.

The chain recombines TRBV9 with TRBJ1-5; D call uncertain. Germline CDR1 reads SGDLS; CDR2 reads YYNGEE. Trimming took off 3 bases at V and 3 bases at J, with 7 bases between the two ends. This CDR3 comprises 13 residues. This chain's CDR3 is CASSGTTNQPQHF. The CDR3 DNA follows: TGTGCCAGCAGCGGGACTACCAATCAGCCCCAGCATTTT.

The rearrangement uses TRBV7-9 and TRBJ2-6; no reliable D call. CDR3 length: 13 amino acids. CDR1 is SEHNR, CDR2 FQNEAQ, per germline (reference sequence). With 5 bases removed from V and 2 bases from J, the gap between germline ends came to 4 bases. The CDR3 DNA sequence: TGTGCCAGCAGCGCGACTGGGGCCAACGTCCTGACTTTC. Protein sequence: CASSATGANVLTF.

V gene TRBV18 combines with J gene TRBJ2-1; 10 nucleotides match TRBD2. The CDR3 is 17 residues long. CDR1 is KGHSH, CDR2 LQKENI, per germline. J was trimmed by 6 bases and V by 5 bases; bases with no gene match: 13. The CDR3 DNA is TGTGCCAGCTCAAGTTGGACTAGCGGAAAACGATGCAATGAGCAGTTCTTC. It codes for CASSSWTSGKRCNEQFF.

V usage is TRBV2 and J usage is TRBJ2-3; TRBD2 is a possible D gene (6 bases). The CDR3 is made up of 14 amino acids. From germline, CDR1 is SNHLY and CDR2 FYNNEI. Trimming shortened V by 5 bases and J by 2 bases, and 11 bases separated the two germline ends. The CDR3 loop reads CASSRGSNTDTQYF. The CDR3 DNA follows: TGTGCCAGCAGTCGGGGGTCCAACACAGATACGCAGTATTTT.

The J gene is TRBJ2-1, the V gene TRBV2, with TRBD2 identical over 9 bases. Per germline, CDR1 SNHLY and CDR2 FYNNEI. The trim removed 6 bases at V and 4 bases at J, leaving 7 bases unmatched. This CDR3 has 15 residues. In DNA, the CDR3 is TGTGCCAGCAGCCTTTCTAGCGGGACTTACAATGAGCAGTTCTTC. Its protein product is CASSLSSGTYNEQFF.

The chain links TRBV28 to TRBJ1-2; TRBD1 aligns across 8 bases. CDR3 length: 17 amino acids. V dropped 5 bases and J dropped 3; count of bases not matched to a gene: 14. CDR1 is MDHEN, CDR2 SYDVKM, per germline. CDR3 bases: TGTGCCAGCAGTCGACAGACAGGGGCTAACCTTTACTATGGCTACACCTTC. Encoded protein: CASSRQTGANLYYGYTF.

The chain is built from TRBV6-5 and TRBJ1-1; D possibly corresponds to TRBD1 (6 bases). V was pared by 1 base and J by 6 bases, with 9 bases between. Germline V gene sequence: CDR1 MNHEY, CDR2 SVGAGI. The CDR3 is made up of 13 amino acids. The CDR3, as DNA: TGTGCCAGCAGTTACTTTCAGGGGTCTGAAGCTTTCTTT. Residues: CASSYFQGSEAFF.

This clone was found a few times. V is TRBV30 and J is TRBJ2-2; D is possibly TRBD1 (6 bases). Trimming took 6 bases from V and 5 from J, leaving 19 bases between them. CDR1 GTSNPN and CDR2 SVGIG come from the germline V gene (reference sequence). There are 15 residues in the CDR3. The CDR3 spells CACIDRLRRTGELFF. The DNA of the CDR3 is TGTGCCTGTATCGACAGGTTAAGAAGGACCGGGGAGCTGTTTTTT.

V is TRBV11-3 and J is TRBJ2-1; 9 bases are a match to TRBD1. The germline V gene has CDR1 SGHNT and CDR2 YENEEA. With V trimmed by 0 bases and J by 6 bases, 3 bases remained unmatched. CDR3 length: 15 amino acids. The chain's CDR3 is CASSLDSQGANEQFF. The CDR3 DNA follows: TGTGCCAGCAGCTTAGATTCACAGGGGGCCAATGAGCAGTTCTTC.

The rearrangement joins TRBV5-6 to TRBJ2-5, with unresolved D. The V gene lost 0 bases and the J gene lost 2 bases, with 8 bases spanning the gap. The CDR3 runs 14 residues. The germline CDR1 and CDR2 sequences are SGHDT and YYEEEE. The DNA of the CDR3 is TGTGCCAGCAGCTTGGGTTCCCTACAAGAGACCCAGTACTTC. Protein: CASSLGSLQETQYF.

The chain uses TRBV5-1 and TRBJ1-2; D is ambiguous. V was trimmed by 4 bases and J by 4 bases, leaving 11 bases between them. Per germline, CDR1 SGHRS and CDR2 YFSETQ. CDR3 length equals 13 residues. The CDR3 DNA sequence: TGCGCCAGCAGCGGGGAGGGAGCCTATGGCTACACCTTC. The encoded protein is CASSGEGAYGYTF.

The chain is built from TRBV6-6 and TRBJ2-5; possible D gene TRBD2, 6 bases. CDR1 is MNHNY, CDR2 SVGAGI, per germline (reference sequence). V was trimmed by 4 bases and J by 5 bases, leaving 14 bases between them. This CDR3 has 14 amino acids. The CDR3 DNA reads TGTGCCAGCAGTTCCGCGGGAAGGACCGAGACCCAGTACTTC. This gives the protein CASSSAGRTETQYF.

The chain combines TRBV5-4 with TRBJ2-5; tentatively, D is TRBD1 (6 bases). The ends were cut back, 3 bases at V and 4 bases at J, with 19 bases in the middle. The germline V gene has CDR1 SGHNT and CDR2 YYREEE (reference sequence). CDR3 size: 16 residues. The CDR3 region is CASSSGGGYTRETQYF. CDR3 bases: TGTGCCAGCAGCTCGGGTGGGGGCTACACAAGAGAGACCCAGTACTTC.